The 19 T cell receptor beta chains below come from one sample, sequenced in a study of spatial heterogeneity in lung cancer. The time point: sample taken at primary tumor resection. The input material, whole RNA from tumor, nontumor lung or frozen PBMC, was sequenced unsorted. One entry per CDR3 protein results from TCRdb running MiXCR on the 5' RACE reads. This table holds about 21,000 distinct CDR3 sequences, just over 4.5% found once. The sample here was PBMCs, taken at surgery. Receptor source: a male donor with early-stage non-small cell lung cancer.

In this sample, this clonotype turned up many times. The rearrangement uses TRBV10-3 and TRBJ2-3, with D perhaps matching TRBD2 (6 bases). With 6 bases removed from V and 3 bases from J, the gap between germline ends came to 10 bases. Germline CDR1 is ENHRY and CDR2 is SYGVKD. This CDR3 has 13 residues. The CDR3 loop reads CAISGAGTDTQYF. In DNA form, the CDR3 reads TGTGCCATCAGCGGGGCGGGGACAGATACGCAGTATTTT.

This clonotype is medium-sized within its sample. V gene TRBV25-1 combines with J gene TRBJ1-4, with D uncertain. The germline V gene has CDR1 MGHDK and CDR2 SYGVNS. This CDR3 is built from 13 residues. V lost 6 bases and J 1 base, leaving 6 bases between the germline ends. As DNA, the CDR3 is TGTGCCAGCAGCAGACAAACTAATGAAAAACTGTTTTTT. Encoded protein: CASSRQTNEKLFF.

The table lists this clonotype with many counts. The CDR3 sequence is CASSGTYTGELFF. The CDR3 nucleotides read TGCGCCAGCAGTGGGACTTATACCGGGGAGCTGTTTTTT. V gene TRBV10-2 combines with J gene TRBJ2-2, with D maybe TRBD2 (5 bases). V was shortened by 4 bases and J by 5 bases, with 8 bases between the two germline ends. The CDR3 has 13 residues. Germline V gene lookup returns CDR1 WSHSY and CDR2 SAAADI.

This clonotype was detected only a few times. The chain joins TRBV14 to TRBJ2-2; tentatively, D is TRBD2 (5 bases). The V end was cut by 0 bases, the J end by 5 bases, with 16 bases between. Germline V gene data show CDR1 as SGHDN and CDR2 as FVKESK. The CDR3 consists of 17 residues. CDR3 sequence: CASSQDTLLASTGELFF. The CDR3 bases are TGTGCCAGCAGCCAAGATACGCTTCTAGCCTCAACCGGGGAGCTGTTTTTT.

This clonotype was found a few times. The CDR3 protein is CASSFNREANTGELFF. In DNA form, the CDR3 reads TGCGCCAGCAGCTTTAACAGGGAAGCGAACACCGGGGAGCTGTTTTTT. V usage is TRBV5-1 and J usage is TRBJ2-2; tentatively, D is TRBD1 (6 bases). Germline assignment: CDR1 SGHRS and CDR2 YFSETQ. V lost 2 bases and J 0 bases, leaving 11 bases between the germline ends. The CDR3 loop spans 16 amino acids.

The sample holds many counts of this clonotype. CDR3 bases: TGTGCCAGCAGCCAAGAGGAATTCCGCAATGAGCAGTTCTTC. This gives the protein CASSQEEFRNEQFF. The chain carries TRBV3-1 and TRBJ2-1, with D unclear. Germline V gene data show CDR1 as LGHDT and CDR2 as YNNKEL (reference sequence). The CDR3 has 14 amino acids. V was pared by 0 bases and J by 6 bases, with 9 bases between.

Relative to its sample, this clonotype is medium-sized. The CDR3 is CASSFEDSSYNEQFF. The DNA of the CDR3 is TGTGCCAGCAGTTTTGAGGATAGCTCCTACAATGAGCAGTTCTTC. V gene TRBV28 combines with J gene TRBJ2-1; D gene unclear. The CDR3 length is 15 residues. From germline, CDR1 is MDHEN and CDR2 SYDVKM. V shed 3 bases and J shed 0 bases, with 9 bases lying between them.

This clonotype has at least ten counts. V usage is TRBV28 and J usage is TRBJ1-2, with D perhaps matching TRBD1 (6 bases). CDR1 and CDR2 from the germline V gene are MDHEN and SYDVKM. CDR3 length: 12 residues. V was pared by 3 bases and J by 6 bases, with 8 bases between. CDR3 bases: TGTGCCAGCAGTTTCGGGGGCGATGGCTACACCTTC. Amino acids: CASSFGGDGYTF.

This clonotype was counted at least ten times. The rearrangement joins TRBV6-2 or TRBV6-3 to TRBJ2-4, with 11 bases identical to TRBD2. Germline V CDR1 and CDR2: MNHEY, SVGEGT. V lost 6 bases to trimming and J lost 3 bases; unmatched junction nucleotides: 7. This CDR3 is built from 16 residues. The CDR3 region has the DNA TGTGCCAGCAGAACACTAGCGGGAGAGGTCAAAAACATTCAGTACTTC. Its translation is CASRTLAGEVKNIQYF.

This clonotype was seen repeatedly, ten times or more. The chain joins TRBV12-3 or TRBV12-4 to TRBJ1-4; 8 bases are a match to TRBD1. J was trimmed by 2 bases and V by 6 bases; bases with no gene match: 2. The CDR3 spans 14 residues. CDR3 sequence reads: CASRQGVTNEKLFF. The CDR3, as DNA: TGTGCCAGCAGACAGGGGGTGACTAATGAAAAACTGTTTTTT.

At least ten counts were recorded for this clonotype. The chain combines TRBV5-1 with TRBJ1-6, with D hard to call. V lost 1 base and J lost 5, with 10 bases in between. Germline loops: CDR1 SGHRS, CDR2 YFSETQ. The CDR3 sequence is 15 residues long. CDR3 nucleotide sequence: TGCGCCAGCAGCTTGCTACCCGGAAATAATTCACCCCTCCACTTT. Amino acids: CASSLLPGNNSPLHF.

The sample holds a few counts of this clonotype. V gene TRBV2 combines with J gene TRBJ2-7, with 9 positions matching TRBD1. CDR1 and CDR2 (germline): SNHLY, FYNNEI. With V trimmed by 6 bases and J by 1 base, 7 bases remained unmatched. This CDR3 comprises 15 residues. The DNA for the CDR3 is TGTGCCAGCAGAGGAACGGGACAGGGTTCCTACGAGCAGTACTTC. Translated, it gives CASRGTGQGSYEQYF.

This clonotype was counted between two and nine times. The J gene is TRBJ2-7, the V gene TRBV19; TRBD2 agrees at 8 bases. The CDR3 is made up of 16 amino acids. Per the germline V gene, CDR1 is LNHDA and CDR2 is SQIVND (reference sequence). Unmatched junction bases numbered 11, after V lost 1 base and J lost 6 bases. CDR3 nucleotides: TGTGCCAGTAGTATAGTCTTATCCAGCGGGAGACGCGAGCAGTACTTC. It is translated as CASSIVLSSGRREQYF.

This clonotype has ten or more counts. The chain links TRBV19 to TRBJ2-6; TRBD1 matches at 9 bases. This CDR3 spans 17 amino acids. CDR1 and CDR2 from the germline V gene are LNHDA and SQIVND (reference sequence). With V trimmed by 9 bases and J by 0 bases, 9 bases remained unmatched. The CDR3 nucleotides are TGTGCCAGCAGCCCCGGGACAGGGTACTCTGGGGCCAACGTCCTGACTTTC. Its translation: CASSPGTGYSGANVLTF.

This clonotype appeared many times. The rearrangement uses TRBV7-2 and TRBJ2-7; D call uncertain. Germline V CDR1 and CDR2: SGHTA, FQGNSA. The CDR3 totals 15 residues. Trimming took 1 base from V and 7 from J, leaving 17 bases between them. DNA of the CDR3: TGTGCCAGCAGCTTAGGAATAGGCACCGCGCGAGAGCAGTACTTC. This translates into CASSLGIGTAREQYF.

This clonotype was seen repeatedly, ten times or more. V usage is TRBV2 and J usage is TRBJ1-2; D gene unclear. CDR3 size: 13 residues. In germline, CDR1 is SNHLY, CDR2 FYNNEI. Trimming took 9 bases from V and 4 from J, leaving 15 bases between them. CDR3 protein: CASWAGRSYGYTF. CDR3 nucleotides: TGTGCCAGTTGGGCCGGACGGAGCTATGGCTACACCTTC.

Turning to this clonotype: One base away lies a much larger clone, so this may be a sequencing read error. The CDR3 nucleotides are TGCGTCAGCAGCTTGGCTGGACAAGATAATTCACCCCTCCACTTT. Its translation is CVSSLAGQDNSPLHF. The J gene is TRBJ1-6, the V gene TRBV5-1, with D possibly TRBD1 on 5 matching bases. This CDR3 is built from 15 residues. The germline V gene encodes CDR1 SGHRS and CDR2 YFSETQ.

This clonotype was seen ten or more times. The J gene is TRBJ2-1, the V gene TRBV29-1, with 10 bases aligning to TRBD2. Germline CDR1 is SQVTM and CDR2 is ANQGSEA. The CDR3 is 16 residues long. After removal of 5 bases from V and 3 bases from J, the junction contained 10 bases not matched to a gene. The CDR3 coding sequence is TGCAGCGTTAATCCTAGCGGGAGTCTAAACTACAATGAGCAGTTCTTC. Protein product: CSVNPSGSLNYNEQFF.

V and J are TRBV20-1 and TRBJ2-2; D gene unclear. The CDR3 runs 13 residues. Germline V gene data show CDR1 as DFQATT and CDR2 as SNEGSKA (reference sequence). V was clipped by 1 base and J by 6 bases, with 9 bases between them. The CDR3 is CSARVPGAGELFF. CDR3 coding DNA: TGCAGTGCTAGAGTCCCCGGAGCCGGGGAGCTGTTTTTT.